One and the same sample provided the 18 T cell receptor beta chains below, sequenced in a study of T cells after yellow fever vaccination. TCRdb reanalysed the 5' RACE reads using MiXCR and keeps one entry per CDR3 protein. This sample has around 320,000 distinct CDR3 sequences, with roughly 4.3% found just once. The sample in question was PBMCs, obtained 15 days after the yellow fever booster vaccination. The receptors were sampled from a young man who received the YFV17D yellow fever vaccine.

This clonotype was observed at least ten times. The genes are TRBV2 and TRBJ2-5, with D perhaps assigned TRBD1 or TRBD2 (5 bases each). Trimming cost V 8 bases and J 5 bases, with 12 bases left between them. The CDR3 consists of 12 residues. Germline assignment: CDR1 SNHLY and CDR2 FYNNEI. In DNA, the CDR3 is TGTGCCAGCGGTCAAGAGGGGGAGACCCAGTACTTC. Its protein is CASGQEGETQYF.

This clonotype was recorded many times. The J gene is TRBJ2-2, the V gene TRBV6-5, with D perhaps matching TRBD1 (6 bases). The germline CDR1 and CDR2 sequences are MNHEY and SVGAGI. V lost 4 bases to trimming and J lost 6 bases, with 9 bases between them. This CDR3 contains 13 residues. CDR3 nucleotide sequence: TGTGCCAGCAGTTCTCAGGGGTCCGGGGAGCTGTTTTTT. Its protein is CASSSQGSGELFF.

Ten or more counts support this clonotype. The chain links TRBV4-1 to TRBJ2-7, with 9 positions matching TRBD1. From germline, CDR1 is MGHRA and CDR2 YSYEKL. Losses at the gene ends were 0 bases for V and 6 bases for J; bases not matched to a gene: 3. The CDR3 has 14 residues. CDR3 in amino acids: CASSQEDRGREQYV. Written as DNA, the CDR3 is TGCGCCAGCAGCCAAGAGGACAGGGGACGCGAGCAGTACGTC.

The CDR3 loop is CASSNRQAYEQYV. Written as DNA, the CDR3 is TGTGCCAGCAGCAACCGACAGGCCTACGAGCAGTACGTC. The genes are TRBV28 and TRBJ2-7; tentatively, D is TRBD1 (6 bases). CDR3 length equals 13 residues. The ends were cut back, 6 bases at V and 2 bases at J, with 11 bases in the middle. Germline lookup yields CDR1 MDHEN and CDR2 SYDVKM.

This clonotype was seen a handful of times. The genes are TRBV4-1 and TRBJ2-4; weak D call: TRBD2 (6 bases). CDR1 and CDR2 from the germline V gene are MGHRA and YSYEKL. V was pared by 4 bases and J by 0 bases, with 10 bases between. The CDR3 is made up of 15 amino acids. CDR3 loop: CASSLSGLAKNIQYF. CDR3 nucleotide sequence: TGCGCCAGCAGCCTCTCGGGACTAGCCAAAAACATTCAGTACTTC.

The chain couples TRBV10-3 to TRBJ2-2, with D tentatively TRBD2 (6 bases). Germline loops: CDR1 ENHRY, CDR2 SYGVKD. V gave up 8 bases and J gave up 12 bases, with 13 bases separating them. This CDR3 comprises 11 residues. CDR3 sequence: CAIGREAQLFF. CDR3 coding DNA: TGTGCCATCGGTAGGGAGGCTCAGCTGTTTTTT.

The rearrangement joins TRBV13 to TRBJ2-7; 9 bases are shared with TRBD1. The CDR3 covers 13 residues. J lost 3 bases, V lost 5 bases, and 2 bases had no gene match. Germline V gene data show CDR1 as PRHDT and CDR2 as FYEKMQ (reference sequence). CDR3 in amino acids: CASSDRGDYEQYF. The DNA for the CDR3 is TGTGCCAGCAGCGACAGGGGGGACTACGAGCAGTACTTC.

V and J are TRBV4-2 and TRBJ2-3, with D possibly being TRBD2 (6 bases). Per germline, CDR1 LGHNA and CDR2 YNFKEQ. With 6 bases removed from V and 6 bases from J, the gap between germline ends came to 7 bases. This CDR3 comprises 11 residues. Here the CDR3 DNA reads TGTGCCAGCAGGACTAGGGATACGCAGTATTTT. Amino acids: CASRTRDTQYF.

The chain uses TRBV28 and TRBJ1-2; a possible D gene is TRBD1 (6 bases). The CDR3 runs to 15 residues. V gave up 5 bases and J gave up 4 bases, with 17 bases separating them. Per the germline V gene, CDR1 is MDHEN and CDR2 is SYDVKM. This CDR3 is CASSGGGHILYGYTF. The CDR3 DNA reads as TGTGCCAGCAGTGGTGGGGGCCATATACTCTATGGCTACACCTTC.

This clonotype was observed a handful of times. V usage is TRBV29-1 and J usage is TRBJ1-2, with D hard to call. The CDR3 covers 14 residues. The V gene's germline CDR1 is SQVTM and CDR2 ANQGSEA. V lost 4 bases and J 1 base, leaving 13 bases between the germline ends. The chain's CDR3 is CSVVVPEHNYGYTF. For the CDR3, the DNA is TGCAGCGTTGTCGTTCCAGAACATAACTATGGCTACACCTTC.

V and J are TRBV7-9 and TRBJ2-7; D possibly corresponds to TRBD2 (5 bases). Trimming stripped 1 base from V and 6 bases from J, with 10 bases between. CDR3 length equals 13 residues. Germline loops: CDR1 SEHNR, CDR2 FQNEAQ (reference sequence). The CDR3 sequence is CASSLGERGEQYV. CDR3 nucleotide sequence: TGTGCCAGCAGCTTAGGGGAGCGCGGCGAGCAGTACGTC.

There are many counts of this clonotype. V is TRBV15 and J is TRBJ2-7; TRBD1 might be the D (6 bases). The V gene lost 5 bases and the J gene lost 7 bases, with 15 bases spanning the gap. The V gene's germline CDR1 is LNHNV and CDR2 YYDKDF (reference sequence). The CDR3 has 13 residues. As DNA, the CDR3 is TGTGCCACCAGCGACCAGGGGCCGGAGGAGCAGTACTTC. It is translated as CATSDQGPEEQYF.

This clonotype was seen repeatedly, ten times or more. The CDR3 here is CASSFPSGGSNTGELFF. The CDR3 DNA is TGTGCCAGCAGCTTCCCGTCAGGGGGATCAAACACCGGGGAGCTGTTTTTT. The rearrangement uses TRBV7-9 and TRBJ2-2, with 7 nucleotides matching TRBD1. V shed 3 bases, J shed 2 bases, and the junction held 9 bases outside the gene matches. CDR3 length: 17 residues. Germline lookup yields CDR1 SEHNR and CDR2 FQNEAQ (reference sequence). Full variable domain (remainder filled in from reference TRBV7-9 and TRBJ2-2): DTGVSQNPRHKITKRGQNVTFRCDPISEHNRLYWYRQTLGQGPEFLTYFQNEAQLEKSRLLSDRFSAERPKGSFSTLEIQRTEQGDSAMYLCASSFPSGGSNTGELFFGEGSRLTVL.

In this sample, this clonotype turned up a few times. An end of the junction does not agree with germline; a read error may underlie this. The J gene is TRBJ1-1, the V gene TRBV7-9; tentatively, D is TRBD1 (5 bases). CDR3 length: 13 residues. Germline V gene lookup returns CDR1 SEHNR and CDR2 FQNEAQ (reference sequence). CDR3 region: CASILRGLTEAFF. In nucleotides, the CDR3 is TGTGCCAGCATCTTACGGGGCCTCACTGAAGCTTTCTTT.

This clonotype was detected ten times or more. The CDR3, as DNA: TGTGCCAGCAGCTCAACAGGGGGATCCTACAATGAGCAGTTCTTC. It specifies CASSSTGGSYNEQFF. The V and J genes are TRBV6-2 or TRBV6-3 and TRBJ2-1; the match to TRBD1 covers 8 bases. The CDR3 is made up of 15 amino acids. V was pared by 6 bases and J by 1 base, with 5 bases of the junction left unmatched. Germline values: CDR1 MNHEY, CDR2 SVGEGT.

The genes are TRBV6-2 or TRBV6-3 and TRBJ1-5, with 7 bases that match TRBD1. From germline, CDR1 is MNHEY and CDR2 SVGEGT. With V trimmed by 6 bases and J by 3 bases, 11 bases remained unmatched. There are 16 residues in the CDR3. CDR3 in DNA: TGTGCCAGCAGGGAGTACAGGGGAGGGCACAATCAGCCCCAGCATTTT. This gives the protein CASREYRGGHNQPQHF.

The chain uses TRBV7-2 and TRBJ1-5, with 7 bases identical to TRBD1. Trimming removed 5 bases from V and 8 bases from J; junction bases left unmatched: 9. Germline CDR1 is SGHTA and CDR2 is FQGNSA. This CDR3 is built from 14 residues. The CDR3 bases are TGTGCCAGCAGCCCACAGGGGATAACTGAGCCCCAGCATTTT. Its translation: CASSPQGITEPQHF.

This clonotype was observed many times. V is TRBV4-1 and J is TRBJ2-3, with unresolved D. Germline CDR1 and CDR2: MGHRA and YSYEKL. The V end lost 0 bases, the J end lost 0 bases, and 13 bases lay between the germline ends. This CDR3 is 17 amino acids long. Written as DNA, the CDR3 is TGCGCCAGCAGCCAAGATCCAGGCTACACTAGCACAGATACGCAGTATTTT. Protein: CASSQDPGYTSTDTQYF.